This is a list of T cell receptor beta chains from one sample in a study of a mutant IDH1 vaccine in newly diagnosed glioma. The table came from immunoSEQ multiplex PCR; TCRdb's copy has only in-frame clones and leaves some out. The sample records fewer than 100,000 clones, around nine tenths being singletons. The sample consisted of PBMCs, taken from a glioma patient treated with radiotherapy, temozolomide or both. The receptors were gathered from a woman aged 45-59 years with glioma. The CDR3 runs from the conserved cysteine through the conserved F or W. Fields, in order: D gene, V gene, clone size, J gene, CDR3 DNA, CDR3 protein. D genes are given only for firm matches. Clone size is not always given. Where it is, it says once, few, many or a class for expanded clones.

>NA|TRBV7-9|once|TRBJ2-2
TGTGCCAGCAGCAGCCTGAACACCGGGGAGCTGTTTTTT
CASSSLNTGELFF
>NA|TRBV15|NA|TRBJ2-7
TGTGCCACCAGCACCCAGACAGGTTCCTACGAGCAGTACTTC
CATSTQTGSYEQYF
>NA|TRBV5-1|NA|TRBJ2-2
TGCGCCAGCAGCTTGGTAGGGGAGACCGGGGAGCTGTTTTTT
CASSLVGETGELFF
>TRBD2|TRBV13|once|TRBJ2-5
TGTGCCAGCAGCTTGGGACTAGCGGTGATAAAAGAGACCCAGTACTTC
CASSLGLAVIKETQYF
>NA|TRBV10-3|NA|TRBJ2-1
TGTGCCATCAGTGGGGAGGCAGGGGCCTACAATGAGCAGTTCTTC
CAISGEAGAYNEQFF
>TRBD2|TRBV28|NA|TRBJ2-1
TGTGCCAGCTCCCGCAGTGGACTAGCGGCTCTAAGGAATGAGCAGTTCTTC
CASSRSGLAALRNEQFF
>TRBD1|TRBV13|NA|TRBJ2-2
TGTGCCAGCAGCACCCCCCGGGACAGTTGGCGGGCACTGAACACCGGGGAGCTGTTTTTT
CASSTPRDSWRALNTGELFF
>NA|TRBV19|NA|TRBJ2-3
TGTGCCAGTAGTTCCGACGGTAAAGGCACAGATACGCAGTATTTT
CASSSDGKGTDTQYF
>TRBD2|TRBV30|NA|TRBJ2-5
TGTGCCTGGACCAAACCGGGACTAGCGGGAAGGGGGACCCAGTACTTC
CAWTKPGLAGRGTQYF
>TRBD2|TRBV30|NA|TRBJ2-7
TGTGCCTGGAGTCTAGGACTAGCGGGCGACTACGAGCAGTACTTC
CAWSLGLAGDYEQYF
>NA|TRBV15|NA|TRBJ1-6
TGTGCCACCAGCAGAGATAGTGAGGTTAATTCACCCCTCCACTTT
CATSRDSEVNSPLHF